The T cell receptor beta chain under discussion was sequenced for a study of T cells in Graves' hyperthyroidism and ophthalmopathy. Study details: Peripheral blood samples were taken at initial diagnosis, prior to any treatment.

Patients were excluded because of uncontrolled infection, other autoimmune disease, pregnancy or lactation. Germline loops: CDR1 PRHDT, CDR2 FYEKMQ (reference sequence). V gave up 4 bases and J gave up 5 bases, with 18 bases separating them. There are 16 residues in the CDR3. Amplification targeted TCR beta CDR3 regions from RNA transcripts. HTBI primers were employed in a first-round RT-PCR of the TCR CDR3. TCRdb fed the multiplex PCR reads into MiXCR, producing one record per CDR3 protein. The sample lists around 700,000 distinct CDR3 sequences; 18% were seen once. This clonotype was counted at least ten times.

The TCR comes from a woman aged 45 to 65 with Graves' hyperthyroidism that later progressed to Graves' ophthalmopathy. This chain connects TRBV13 to TRBJ2-1; D perhaps matches TRBD2 (6 bases). Sequenced sample: blood. CDR3 loop: CASSYEPGLINNEQFF. CDR3 bases: TGTGCCAGCAGCTATGAACCGGGACTTATAAACAATGAGCAGTTCTTC. Combining the CDR3 with reference TRBV13 and TRBJ2-1 gives the whole variable domain AAGVIQSPRHLIKEKRETATLKCYPIPRHDTVYWYQQGPGQDPQFLISFYEKMQSDKGSIPDRFSAQQFSDYHSELNMSSLELGDSALYFCASSYEPGLINNEQFFGPGTRLTVL.